The entry below describes one T cell receptor (beta chain). The antigen remains undetermined. The repertoire was sequenced with immunoSEQ multiplex PCR; TCRdb's copy has only in-frame clones and lacks some. The sample has over 85,000 clones, approximately 87% seen once. The approximately 120-subject validation cohort, separate from the approximately 630-subject first cohort, included the donors. CDR1 is SGDLS and CDR2 is YYNGEE in the germline V gene. V dropped 4 bases and J dropped 0 bases, with 20 bases sitting between them. The CDR3 covers 18 residues. This sample is drawn from a study of cytomegalovirus exposure and HLA in healthy donors. Overall study findings and caveats: With high specificity and sensitivity, the classifier reportedly diagnosed cytomegalovirus status.

This chain connects TRBV9 to TRBJ1-3, with unresolved D. The source material was PBMCs. The receptor comes from a woman in her 30s in good health and CMV-seropositive. CDR3 residues: CASSPRSIGVSSGNTIYF. In DNA, the CDR3 is TGTGCCAGCAGCCCCCGGTCCATCGGGGTGAGCTCTGGAAACACCATATATTTT.